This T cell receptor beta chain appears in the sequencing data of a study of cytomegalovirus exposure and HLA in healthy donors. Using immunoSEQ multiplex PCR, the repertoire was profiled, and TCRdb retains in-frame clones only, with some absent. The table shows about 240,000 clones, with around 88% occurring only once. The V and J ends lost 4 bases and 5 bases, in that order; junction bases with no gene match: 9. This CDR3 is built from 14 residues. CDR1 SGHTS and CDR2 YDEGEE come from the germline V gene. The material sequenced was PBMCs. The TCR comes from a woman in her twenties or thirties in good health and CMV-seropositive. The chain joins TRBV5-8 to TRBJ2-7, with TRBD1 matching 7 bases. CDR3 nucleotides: TGTGCCAGCAGCATGACAGGGTTTTTAGACGAGCAGTACTTC. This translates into CASSMTGFLDEQYF. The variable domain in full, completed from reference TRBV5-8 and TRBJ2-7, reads EAGVTQSPTHLIKTRGQQATLRCSPISGHTSVYWYQQALGLGLQFLLWYDEGEERNRGNFPPRFSGRQFPNYSSELNVNALELEDSALYLCASSMTGFLDEQYFGPGTRLTVT.